This T cell receptor (beta chain) was sequenced during a study of beta chain features in type 1 diabetes. This clone was observed a handful of times. Its antigen is still unknown. Study-wide results and limits: People with Type 1 diabetes carried modestly yet significantly shorter TCRB CDR3s in all four CD4+ subsets.

Investigators reverse transcribed all isolated RNA, so they sequenced expressed TCRB transcripts. The assay was immunoSEQ multiplex PCR, and TCRdb's table has in-frame clones only and misses some. The sample yields tens of thousands of clones, about 64% seen once. There are 13 residues in the CDR3. Per germline, CDR1 SGDLS and CDR2 YYNGEE. V was shortened by 0 bases and J by 8 bases, with 8 bases between the two germline ends. The gene calls are TRBV9 and TRBJ2-2; D is perhaps TRBD2 (6 bases). This clonotype was obtained from a woman in her 30s with type 1 diabetes. Material: stem cell memory CD4+ T cells from blood. DNA for the CDR3: TGTGCCAGCAGCGTAGACGGGAGAGGGGAGCTGTTTTTT. The encoded protein is CASSVDGRGELFF.